Below, 9 T cell receptor beta chains from the same sample are listed, as sequenced in a study of response to subunit inactivated influenza vaccine. TCRdb recomputed calls from the RT-PCR reads with MiXCR, one row per CDR3 protein. The table has about 520,000 distinct CDR3 sequences, about 10% seen once. This material consisted of PBMCs from blood, taken 40 to 50 days after vaccination. Source of these receptors: a man aged 45-60 years who received an inactivated influenza vaccine.

The sample holds many counts of this clonotype. CDR3 residues: CASSLTPNTGELFF. In DNA form, the CDR3 reads TGTGCCAGCAGTTTAACGCCGAACACCGGGGAGCTGTTTTTT. This chain links TRBV27 with TRBJ2-2; no clear D. CDR1 is MNHEY and CDR2 is SMNVEV in the germline V gene (reference sequence). The CDR3 contains 14 residues. Trimming removed 2 bases from V and 0 bases from J, with 4 bases in between.

This chain connects TRBV7-3 to TRBJ2-2; TRBD2 agrees at 8 bases. Germline CDR1 reads SGHTA; CDR2 reads FQGTGA. The V gene end was trimmed by 5 bases and the J gene end by 6 bases; junction bases not matched to a gene: 5. The CDR3 loop spans 14 amino acids. The CDR3 bases are TGTGCCAGCAGCGACGGACTAGCCGCCGGGGAGCTGTTTTTT. Amino acids: CASSDGLAAGELFF.

This clonotype was seen a handful of times. This chain links TRBV4-3 with TRBJ2-5; weak D call: TRBD2 (6 bases). V lost 2 bases and J lost 5, with 30 bases in between. The CDR3 has 20 amino acids. Germline CDR1 reads LGHNA; CDR2 reads YSLEER. The CDR3: CASSQPPVTGGIDQRETQYF. In DNA, the CDR3 is TGCGCCAGCAGCCAACCACCAGTGACTGGCGGGATAGATCAACGGGAGACCCAGTACTTC.

V is TRBV20-1 and J is TRBJ1-1; D may be TRBD1 (5 bases). V was trimmed by 5 bases and J by 0 bases, leaving 19 bases between them. Germline V gene data show CDR1 as DFQATT and CDR2 as SNEGSKA (reference sequence). CDR3 length: 16 residues. The CDR3 sequence: CSADNRPGNMNTEAFF. CDR3 DNA sequence: TGCAGTGCTGACAACCGACCAGGGAACATGAACACTGAAGCTTTCTTT.

The table lists this clonotype with many counts. The V and J genes are TRBV29-1 and TRBJ2-7; 8 nucleotides agree with TRBD1. In germline, CDR1 is SQVTM, CDR2 ANQGSEA. The length of the CDR3 is 13 residues. The ends lost 5 bases at V and 3 bases at J; junction bases unmatched: 6. CDR3 residues: CSVSSGGIYEQYF. In DNA, the CDR3 is TGCAGCGTTTCATCAGGGGGCATCTACGAGCAGTACTTC.

This clonotype occurred a few times. V is TRBV24-1 and J is TRBJ2-7; 11 bases fit TRBD1. The junction had 6 bases not matched to a gene; V was cut back by 9 bases and J by 6 bases. Per the germline V gene, CDR1 is KGHDR and CDR2 is SFDVKD. This CDR3 is 13 amino acids long. DNA for the CDR3: TGTGCCACCCCGGGACAGGGGGGTTGCGAGCAGTACTTC. Its translation: CATPGQGGCEQYF.

The rearrangement uses TRBV21-1 and TRBJ2-1; TRBD2 is the table's D call and was not checked against the DNA. TRBV21-1 is recorded as a pseudogene. The CDR3 has 14 amino acids. CDR3 sequence (DNA): TGTGCCAGCAGCAAGCGAATCGAGGGCAATGAGCAGTTCTTC. It encodes CASSKRIEGNEQFF.

This clonotype appeared a few times. The V call is TRBV5-1, the J call TRBJ2-1, with TRBD2 matching 13 bases. J lost 8 bases, V lost 0 bases, and 5 bases had no gene match. The germline V gene has CDR1 SGHRS and CDR2 YFSETQ. This CDR3 comprises 16 residues. In DNA, the CDR3 is TGCGCCAGCAGCTTGGGACTAGCGGGAGGTTTCGATGAGCAGTTCTTC. It translates to CASSLGLAGGFDEQFF.

CDR3 sequence (DNA): TGTGCCAGCTCACCAACTAGCGTCTACGAGCAGTACTTC. Residues: CASSPTSVYEQYF. V gene TRBV18 combines with J gene TRBJ2-7; 7 positions match TRBD2. With 2 bases clipped from V and 3 bases from J, the junction kept 1 base outside the gene matches. Per germline, CDR1 KGHSH and CDR2 LQKENI. The CDR3 is 13 residues long.